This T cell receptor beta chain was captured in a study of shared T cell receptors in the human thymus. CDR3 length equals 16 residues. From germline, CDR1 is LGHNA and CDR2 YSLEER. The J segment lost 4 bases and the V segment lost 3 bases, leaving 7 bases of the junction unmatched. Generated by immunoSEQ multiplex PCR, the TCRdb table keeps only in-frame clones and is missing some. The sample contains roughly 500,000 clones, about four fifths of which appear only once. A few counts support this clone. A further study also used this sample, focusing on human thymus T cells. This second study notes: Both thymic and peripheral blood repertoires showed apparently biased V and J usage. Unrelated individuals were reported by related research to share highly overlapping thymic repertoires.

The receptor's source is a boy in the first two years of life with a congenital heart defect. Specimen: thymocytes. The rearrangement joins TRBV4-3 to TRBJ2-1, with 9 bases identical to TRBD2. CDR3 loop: CASSHAGLALYNEQFF. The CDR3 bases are TGCGCCAGCAGCCACGCGGGACTAGCCCTTTACAATGAGCAGTTCTTC.